This TCR beta chain was sequenced for a study of T-cell reconstitution after alpha-beta-depleted transplantation in children. This CDR3 comprises 15 residues. Germline lookup yields CDR1 SGHVS and CDR2 FQNEAQ. With regard to this clonotype: The junction departs from the called germline gene at one end, perhaps through a read error.

The TCRbeta library was prepared with unique molecular identifiers. Each CDR3 protein is one row after TCRdb ran MiXCR on the PCR reads. This sample carries hundreds of thousands of distinct CDR3 sequences, about 33% of them seen once, and the ten largest clones take around 2.4%. This sequence originates from a human donor who donated a stem cell graft to a child with aplastic anemia. The genes are TRBV7-8 and TRBJ1-5; 9 nucleotides line up with TRBD1. This material consisted of PBMCs from the stem cell graft donor, taken from the stem cell graft. The CDR3 DNA reads as TGTGCCAGCACCTTACAGGGGGCAGGCAATCAGCCCCAGCATTTT. It translates to CASTLQGAGNQPQHF.